This TCR beta chain was recovered during a study of cytomegalovirus exposure and HLA in healthy donors. General study findings and limits: Most TCR sequences were uncommon, yet certain public TCRs appeared in many donors. The authors enumerated roughly 180 TCR beta chains as linked to cytomegalovirus. Reported findings show TCR beta sequences accurately forecast HLA-A and HLA-B alleles in most subjects.

The PCR used 60 Vbeta and 13 Jbeta primers. Assay used: immunoSEQ multiplex PCR; TCRdb lists only in-frame clones, some missing. The sample includes 160,000 or so clones, about four fifths seen only once; the top ten take around 4.1%. The CDR3 consists of 15 residues. The germline gives CDR1 LNHDA, CDR2 SQIVND (reference sequence). V was cut by 3 bases and J by 2 bases, with 14 bases left in between. As concerns this clone: No antigen is known for it.

Healthy bone marrow donors made up the cohort. The sample comprised PBMCs. This chain joins TRBV19 and TRBJ2-7, with D possibly being TRBD2 (6 bases). The source of this sequence is a middle-aged man in good health and CMV-seropositive. The CDR3 DNA reads as TGTGCCAGTAGTATTTGGGGGGAGCCGACCTACGAGCAGTACTTC. It is translated as CASSIWGEPTYEQYF.